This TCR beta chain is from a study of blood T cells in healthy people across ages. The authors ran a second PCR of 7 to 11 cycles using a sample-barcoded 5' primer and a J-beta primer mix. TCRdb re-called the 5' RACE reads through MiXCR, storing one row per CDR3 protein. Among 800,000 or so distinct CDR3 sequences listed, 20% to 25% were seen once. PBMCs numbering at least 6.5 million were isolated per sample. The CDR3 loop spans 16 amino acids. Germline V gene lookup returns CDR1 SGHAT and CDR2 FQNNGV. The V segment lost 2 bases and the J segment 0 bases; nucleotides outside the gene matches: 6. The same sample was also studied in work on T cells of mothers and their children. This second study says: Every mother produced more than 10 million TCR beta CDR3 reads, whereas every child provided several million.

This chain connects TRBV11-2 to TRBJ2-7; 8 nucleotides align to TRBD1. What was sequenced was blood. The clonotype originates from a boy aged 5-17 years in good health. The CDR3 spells CASSLSRDRPSYEQYF. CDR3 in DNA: TGTGCCAGCAGCTTATCTCGGGACAGGCCCTCCTACGAGCAGTACTTC.